Shown below are 8 T cell receptor beta chains from a single sample sequenced in a study of cytomegalovirus exposure and HLA in healthy donors. Vbeta (60) and Jbeta (13) primers were used in the PCR. TCRdb's copy holds only in-frame clones and misses some; the assay was immunoSEQ multiplex PCR. Of 120,000 or so clones detected, roughly 75% appear once; the ten largest clones hold around 3%. The sample comprised PBMCs. The receptors derive from a woman aged 45-65 years in good health and CMV-seronegative.

DNA of the CDR3: TGTGCCAGCAGCTTGGGTAGGAGTGAGCAGTTCTTC. Protein: CASSLGRSEQFF. The chain combines TRBV7-2 with TRBJ2-1; no clear D gene. V lost 3 bases to trimming and J lost 9 bases, with 9 bases between them. CDR3 length equals 12 residues. Germline lookup yields CDR1 SGHTA and CDR2 FQGNSA.

The chain couples TRBV5-5 to TRBJ1-2; possibly TRBD1 for D (6 bases). Germline V gene data show CDR1 as SGHKS and CDR2 as YYEKEE (reference sequence). V was pared by 1 base and J by 6 bases, with 19 bases between. The CDR3 covers 16 residues. Here the CDR3 DNA reads TGTGCCAGCAGCTTGTTGGCCAGGGGCGGGTTCGATGGCTACACCTTC. Protein product: CASSLLARGGFDGYTF.

The chain couples TRBV7-9 to TRBJ2-5; 7 nucleotides agree with TRBD1. The CDR3 consists of 17 residues. From germline, CDR1 is SEHNR and CDR2 FQNEAQ (reference sequence). Unmatched junction bases numbered 13, after V lost 1 base and J lost 5 bases. The CDR3 protein is CASSLEMVTGSGETQYF. In DNA form, the CDR3 reads TGTGCCAGCAGCTTAGAGATGGTGACAGGGTCGGGGGAGACCCAGTACTTC.

This chain connects TRBV7-9 to TRBJ1-2, with 7 bases lining up with TRBD1. Trimming took 10 bases from V and 4 from J; bases not matched to a gene: 15. Germline CDR1 is SEHNR and CDR2 is FQNEAQ (reference sequence). The CDR3 is made up of 15 amino acids. This CDR3 is CATTHRTGESYGYTF. For the CDR3, the DNA is TGTGCCACCACCCACCGAACAGGGGAGAGCTATGGCTACACCTTC.

The V call is TRBV7-3, the J call TRBJ2-1, with D hard to call. V was clipped by 2 bases and J by 5 bases, with 7 bases between them. The length of the CDR3 is 13 residues. Looked up from germline, CDR1 is SGHTA and CDR2 is FQGTGA. The CDR3 reads CASSLRVHNEQFF. In DNA form, the CDR3 reads TGTGCCAGCAGCTTACGGGTCCACAATGAGCAGTTCTTC. Drawing the rest from reference TRBV7-3 and TRBJ2-1, the complete variable domain is GAGVSQTPSNKVTEKGKYVELRCDPISGHTALYWYRQSLGQGPEFLIYFQGTGAADDSGLPNDRFFAVRPEGSVSTLKIQRTERGDSAVYLCASSLRVHNEQFFGPGTRLTVL.

The V call is TRBV7-2, the J call TRBJ2-5; 10 bases match TRBD2. The DNA end favors TRBJ2-7, so the J call may be wrong. The CDR3 consists of 15 residues. Germline V lookup: CDR1 SGHTA, CDR2 FQGNSA. The CDR3, as DNA: TGTGCCAGCAGCTTGGCACTAGCGGGAATGGACGAGCAGTACTTC. This codes for CASSLALAGMDEQYF.

V and J are TRBV6-5 and TRBJ1-1, with a possible D match to TRBD1 (6 bases). Trimming cost V 2 bases and J 0 bases, with 13 bases left between them. The CDR3 covers 16 residues. Germline V gene sequence: CDR1 MNHEY, CDR2 SVGAGI. The CDR3 region is CASSYDRDKMNTEAFF. The CDR3 DNA follows: TGTGCCAGCAGTTACGATAGGGACAAGATGAACACTGAAGCTTTCTTT.

This chain connects TRBV20-1 to TRBJ2-5; D is uncertain. V lost 0 bases to trimming and J lost 5 bases, with 4 bases between them. Germline CDR1 is DFQATT and CDR2 is SNEGSKA (reference sequence). This CDR3 region has 11 residues. The CDR3 protein is CSARDRETQYF. In DNA form, the CDR3 reads TGCAGTGCTAGAGATCGGGAGACCCAGTACTTC.